This passage covers 25 T cell receptor beta chains from one sample sequenced in a study of T cells in Graves' hyperthyroidism and ophthalmopathy. Regions amplified from RNA transcripts were the TCR beta CDR3 regions. In the first-round RT-PCR of the TCR CDR3, the HTBI primer set was used. From the multiplex PCR reads, TCRdb called clonotypes with MiXCR, one entry per CDR3 protein. The sample has under 300,000 distinct CDR3 sequences, 20% to 30% seen once. Source material: blood. These receptors were taken from a man aged 35 to 55 with Graves' hyperthyroidism that later progressed to Graves' ophthalmopathy.

This clonotype was observed many times. The rearrangement joins TRBV12-3 or TRBV12-4 to TRBJ2-5; D is perhaps TRBD1 (6 bases). This CDR3 is 14 amino acids long. With 6 bases removed from V and 2 bases from J, the gap between germline ends came to 13 bases. CDR3 region: CASRLRGQQETQYF. The CDR3 DNA follows: TGTGCCAGCAGACTCAGGGGTCAGCAAGAGACCCAGTACTTC.

The chain's CDR3 is CASRRTGYRAEAFF. The DNA of the CDR3 is TGTGCCAGCCGAAGGACGGGCTACCGGGCTGAAGCTTTCTTT. The chain is built from TRBV6-2 or TRBV6-3 and TRBJ1-1; D is ambiguous. Germline CDR1 and CDR2: MNHEY and SVGEGT. Trimming stripped 8 bases from V and 6 bases from J, with 19 bases between. This CDR3 is 14 amino acids long.

At least ten counts were recorded for this clonotype. The chain recombines TRBV5-1 with TRBJ2-7, with D possibly matching TRBD1 (5 bases). Per germline, CDR1 SGHRS and CDR2 YFSETQ. V was trimmed by 3 bases and J by 2 bases, leaving 24 bases between them. This CDR3 has 18 amino acids. The CDR3 coding sequence is TGCGCCAGCAGCTCCCCCCCTTTAAGACAGCGTTCTACCTACGAGCAGTACTTC. Protein sequence: CASSSPPLRQRSTYEQYF.

The V call is TRBV6-1, the J call TRBJ2-7; TRBD1 might be the D (5 bases). Trimming pared 7 bases from V and 0 bases from J, leaving 13 bases between. Germline assignment: CDR1 MNHNS and CDR2 SASEGT. The CDR3 is made up of 14 amino acids. The CDR3 spells CASKETGFSYEQYF. CDR3 bases: TGTGCCAGCAAAGAAACAGGTTTCTCCTACGAGCAGTACTTC.

The chain's CDR3 is CASTVGTSTEAFF. The CDR3 nucleotides are TGTGCCAGCACGGTAGGGACGAGCACTGAAGCTTTCTTT. The chain carries TRBV28 and TRBJ1-1; a weak D match, TRBD1 (5 bases). Germline-derived CDR1 and CDR2 are MDHEN and SYDVKM. This CDR3 has 13 residues. V lost 7 bases and J 4 bases, leaving 13 bases between the germline ends.

This clonotype has a count of ten or more. V usage is TRBV30 and J usage is TRBJ1-6; D is perhaps TRBD1 (5 bases). CDR1 is GTSNPN, CDR2 SVGIG, per germline (reference sequence). V was cut by 3 bases and J by 7 bases, with 16 bases left in between. CDR3 size: 15 residues. CDR3: CAWSPPGGWNSPLHF. In DNA form, the CDR3 reads TGTGCCTGGAGCCCTCCCGGGGGTTGGAATTCACCCCTCCACTTT.

This clonotype was observed many times. This chain connects TRBV6-5 to TRBJ2-7; possibly TRBD1 for D (6 bases). V lost 0 bases and J lost 3, with 12 bases in between. Germline-derived CDR1 and CDR2 are MNHEY and SVGAGI. This CDR3 has 15 residues. The CDR3 nucleotides read TGTGCCAGCAGTTACTCGCTCCCCAGGGGCTACGAGCAGTACTTC. Translating gives CASSYSLPRGYEQYF.

The genes are TRBV6-4 and TRBJ1-3; D not certain. The V gene lost 4 bases and the J gene lost 2 bases, with 9 bases spanning the gap. The CDR3 is 14 amino acids. Germline CDR1 MRHNA, CDR2 SNTAGT. The CDR3 DNA reads TGTGCCAGCAGTGTCTCGAACCCTGGAAACACCATATATTTT. Its protein product is CASSVSNPGNTIYF.

This clonotype was counted at least ten times. This rearrangement joins TRBV2 to TRBJ1-5; maybe TRBD1 (5 bases). CDR1 and CDR2 from the germline V gene are SNHLY and FYNNEI. The CDR3 consists of 17 residues. Trimming removed 0 bases from V and 2 bases from J, with 14 bases in between. Written as DNA, the CDR3 is TGTGCCAGCAGTGAAGCGCTTTACCTGGGGGGCAATCAGCCCCAGCATTTT. Its translation: CASSEALYLGGNQPQHF.

This clonotype was seen a handful of times. The V and J genes are TRBV5-1 and TRBJ2-5, with a weak D call TRBD1 (6 bases). The CDR3 is 13 residues long. Trimming removed 4 bases at V and 3 bases at J, with 10 bases between. The germline CDR1 and CDR2 sequences are SGHRS and YFSETQ. The CDR3 DNA reads as TGCGCCAGCAGCCCAGCAGGGGAAGAGACCCAGTACTTC. This codes for CASSPAGEETQYF.

As regards this clonotype: The germline gene is not matched at one end of the junction; a read error may be the cause. The gene calls are TRBV18 and TRBJ1-3; possible D gene TRBD1, 6 bases. Germline CDR1 is KGHSH and CDR2 is LQKENI. The CDR3 extends over 17 amino acids. CDR3 sequence reads: CASPPPWGASSGNTIYF. The CDR3 DNA follows: TGTGCCAGCCCACCACCGTGGGGGGCCAGCTCTGGAAACACCATATATTTT.

This clonotype was detected many times. This chain uses TRBV28 with TRBJ2-7; a weak D match, TRBD1 (6 bases). The germline V gene encodes CDR1 MDHEN and CDR2 SYDVKM. The CDR3 has 14 amino acids. The V end was cut by 7 bases, the J end by 0 bases, with 13 bases between. The CDR3 DNA reads as TGTGCCAGCATATTGGACAGCAACTCCTACGAGCAGTACTTC. Its protein is CASILDSNSYEQYF.

This clonotype was counted at least ten times. The chain is built from TRBV5-5 and TRBJ1-5; D is unclear. The V gene's germline CDR1 is SGHKS and CDR2 YYEKEE (reference sequence). The V end was cut by 3 bases, the J end by 5 bases, with 9 bases between. CDR3 size: 13 residues. For the CDR3, the DNA is TGTGCCAGCAGCTCGTTCGGGGATCAGCCCCAGCATTTT. Protein sequence: CASSSFGDQPQHF.

This clonotype was detected ten times or more. The V gene is TRBV29-1, the J gene TRBJ2-7, with D hard to call. Germline CDR1 is SQVTM and CDR2 is ANQGSEA. Deletions cut 6 bases from V and 5 bases from J, with 8 bases between. CDR3 size: 10 residues. The CDR3 DNA reads as TGCAGCGTCTTAAATGACGAGCAGTACTTC. Protein product: CSVLNDEQYF.

The rearrangement uses TRBV29-1 and TRBJ2-5; possible D gene TRBD1, 5 bases. V lost 4 bases to trimming and J lost 0 bases, with 12 bases between them. CDR1 is SQVTM, CDR2 ANQGSEA, per germline. The CDR3 is 14 amino acids. Here the CDR3 reads CSVGAPRDQETQYF. CDR3 nucleotide sequence: TGCAGCGTTGGGGCGCCCAGGGACCAAGAGACCCAGTACTTC.

This clonotype has more than one count but fewer than ten. The chain recombines TRBV6-1 with TRBJ2-7, with D possibly called TRBD1 or TRBD2 (5 bases each). Germline CDR1 reads MNHNS; CDR2 reads SASEGT. Trimming removed 6 bases at V and 0 bases at J, with 12 bases between. CDR3 length: 14 amino acids. Here the CDR3 reads CASSRGPFSYEQYF. As DNA, the CDR3 is TGTGCCAGCAGCCGGGGACCGTTCTCCTACGAGCAGTACTTC.

The chain recombines TRBV7-2 with TRBJ2-7; TRBD2 matches at 7 bases. The CDR3 is made up of 13 amino acids. V was pared by 10 bases and J by 7 bases, with 13 bases of the junction left unmatched. Germline V CDR1 and CDR2: SGHTA, FQGNSA. CDR3 residues: CATSGTNVREQYF. The CDR3 DNA follows: TGTGCCACTAGCGGAACTAATGTGCGGGAGCAGTACTTC.

The chain employs TRBV24-1 and TRBJ2-5, with D possibly TRBD2 on 6 matching bases. CDR1 is KGHDR and CDR2 is SFDVKD in the germline V gene. The V and J ends lost 3 bases and 5 bases respectively, with 18 bases between them. The CDR3 totals 16 residues. CDR3 bases: TGTGCCACCAGTGATGGGGGGAGAGGTGTTCCTGAGACCCAGTACTTC. As protein: CATSDGGRGVPETQYF.

In this sample, this clonotype turned up many times. This chain uses TRBV12-5 with TRBJ2-2; D is uncertain. V lost 5 bases and J 0 bases, leaving 4 bases between the germline ends. There are 13 residues in the CDR3. Germline V gene sequence: CDR1 LGHNT, CDR2 FRNRAP. The CDR3 DNA reads TGTGCTAGTGGTGACACGAACACCGGGGAGCTGTTTTTT. Protein product: CASGDTNTGELFF. The variable domain in full, with the rest retrieved from reference TRBV12-5 and TRBJ2-2, is DARVTQTPRHKVTEMGQEVTMRCQPILGHNTVFWYRQTMMQGLELLAYFRNRAPLDDSGMPKDRFSAEMPDATLATLKIQPSEPRDSAVYFCASGDTNTGELFFGEGSRLTVL.

For the CDR3, the DNA is TGTGCCAGCTCTTCGGTAGCGGGAGGCCCCCCCCACGAGCAGTACTTC. Protein: CASSSVAGGPPHEQYF. The J gene is TRBJ2-7, the V gene TRBV28, with TRBD2 identical over 10 bases. The CDR3 spans 16 residues. Trimming removed 8 bases from V and 5 bases from J; junction bases left unmatched: 15. The germline V gene has CDR1 MDHEN and CDR2 SYDVKM.

At least ten counts were recorded for this clonotype. This rearrangement joins TRBV6-5 to TRBJ2-2; 9 bases are a match to TRBD2. The ends lost 6 bases at V and 0 bases at J; junction bases unmatched: 2. Per germline, CDR1 MNHEY and CDR2 SVGAGI. CDR3 length: 15 amino acids. The CDR3 DNA reads TGTGCCAGCAGGGGACTAGCAGCGAACACCGGGGAGCTGTTTTTT. It translates to CASRGLAANTGELFF.

The V and J genes are TRBV12-3 or TRBV12-4 and TRBJ2-5; the D gene could be TRBD1 or TRBD2 (5 bases each). This CDR3 contains 16 residues. Trimming pared 0 bases from V and 3 bases from J, leaving 14 bases between. CDR3 nucleotide sequence: TGTGCCAGCAGTTTAGCGCCCGGGACGGCGGAAGAGACCCAGTACTTC. Translation gives CASSLAPGTAEETQYF.

This clonotype was detected ten times or more. The chain links TRBV12-3 or TRBV12-4 to TRBJ2-5; D may be TRBD1 (6 bases). This CDR3 comprises 13 residues. Trimming took off 6 bases at V and 0 bases at J, with 8 bases between the two ends. CDR3 DNA sequence: TGTGCCAGCAGCGGGACAAACCAAGAGACCCAGTACTTC. Its translation: CASSGTNQETQYF.

The table lists this clonotype with many counts. The chain is built from TRBV20-1 and TRBJ1-5; 7 nucleotides align to TRBD1. Trimming removed 5 bases from V and 1 base from J; junction bases left unmatched: 2. Looked up from germline, CDR1 is DFQATT and CDR2 is SNEGSKA (reference sequence). This CDR3 contains 13 residues. CDR3 DNA sequence: TGCAGTGCTGACAGGGCGAGCAATCAGCCCCAGCATTTT. It yields the protein CSADRASNQPQHF.

This clonotype was recorded at least ten times. The V call is TRBV12-3 or TRBV12-4, the J call TRBJ1-1; unclear D gene. Deletions cut 3 bases from V and 1 base from J, with 6 bases between. The CDR3 runs to 13 residues. CDR3 nucleotide sequence: TGTGCCAGCAGTTTGATGGCGAACACTGAAGCTTTCTTT. This sequence encodes CASSLMANTEAFF.